The 2 T cell receptor beta chains listed next were all sequenced from one sample in a study of PD-L1 blockade in urothelial cancer. The method was immunoSEQ multiplex PCR; TCRdb's version includes in-frame clones alone and lacks a portion of them. The table records fewer than 25,000 clones, approximately 88% of them present only once. Sequenced here: PBMCs, sampled around atezolizumab (anti-PD-L1) treatment. These receptors all stem from a middle-aged man with urothelial cancer.

The gene calls are TRBV5-6 and TRBJ2-5, with a possible D match to TRBD1 (5 bases). V was clipped by 2 bases and J by 0 bases, with 8 bases between them. The CDR3 has 14 residues. Germline assignment: CDR1 SGHDT and CDR2 YYEEEE. The CDR3 coding sequence is TGTGCCAGCAGCTTACAGGTTTACCAAGAGACCCAGTACTTC. This gives the protein CASSLQVYQETQYF.

The chain recombines TRBV6-5 with TRBJ2-3; D is unresolved. Trimming removed 5 bases at V and 6 bases at J, with 12 bases between. Germline CDR1 MNHEY, CDR2 SVGAGI. CDR3 length: 13 amino acids. The DNA of the CDR3 is TGTGCCAGCAGTCCCGACTTTGGGGATACGCAGTATTTT. This encodes CASSPDFGDTQYF.